Each of the 8 T cell receptor beta chains below was sequenced from the same sample in a study of T cell changes during pregnancy in multiple sclerosis. Some clones are missing from TCRdb's copy, which holds only in-frame ones; the method was immunoSEQ multiplex PCR. The sample has some 36,000 clones; roughly 90% are singletons. The sample was peripheral blood, taken in the second trimester of pregnancy. Every receptor here comes from a female donor in good health, enrolled as a control in a pregnancy study.

The chain links TRBV7-9 to TRBJ2-2; D is ambiguous. Trimming took 5 bases from V and 7 from J, leaving 5 bases between them. The CDR3 covers 11 residues. Germline V CDR1 and CDR2: SEHNR, FQNEAQ (reference sequence). CDR3 nucleotides: TGTGCCAGCAGCCTAAGCGGGGAGCTGTTTTTT. Its protein is CASSLSGELFF.

The V gene is TRBV5-4, the J gene TRBJ1-3; D possibly corresponds to TRBD1 (6 bases). Trimming took 2 bases from V and 2 from J, leaving 11 bases between them. Germline assignment: CDR1 SGHNT and CDR2 YYREEE (reference sequence). This CDR3 is built from 15 residues. DNA of the CDR3: TGTGCCAGCAGCTTCCCACAGGGTGCTGGAAACACCATATATTTT. Translation gives CASSFPQGAGNTIYF. The whole variable domain, filled in from reference TRBV5-4 and TRBJ1-3, reads ETGVTQSPTHLIKTRGQQVTLRCSSQSGHNTVSWYQQALGQGPQFIFQYYREEENGRGNFPPRFSGLQFPNYSSELNVNALELDDSALYLCASSFPQGAGNTIYFGEGSWLTVV.

This clone was recorded once. This chain connects TRBV6-1 to TRBJ2-5; D is possibly TRBD2 (6 bases). V lost 0 bases and J lost 6, with 11 bases in between. The length of the CDR3 is 14 residues. Per the germline V gene, CDR1 is MNHNS and CDR2 is SASEGT. CDR3 coding DNA: TGTGCCAGCAGTGAAGCGGGAGGTGGGAAGACCCAGTACTTC. Its translation: CASSEAGGGKTQYF.

There are a few counts of this clone. The CDR3 nucleotides are TGTGCCAGCAGCTATCCACCGAGGGGGGGTGAGCAGTTCTTC. This translates into CASSYPPRGGEQFF. The V gene is TRBV7-2, the J gene TRBJ2-1; maybe TRBD2 (7 bases). Germline CDR1 SGHTA, CDR2 FQGNSA. Between the trimmed V and J ends, which lost 4 bases and 9 bases, there was a span of 16 bases. This CDR3 comprises 14 residues. Together with reference TRBV7-2 and TRBJ2-1, the CDR3 gives the full variable domain: GAGVSQSPSNKVTEKGKDVELRCDPISGHTALYWYRQSLGQGLEFLIYFQGNSAPDKSGLPSDRFSAERTGGSVSTLTIQRTQQEDSAVYLCASSYPPRGGEQFFGPGTRLTVL.

This clone was observed a few times. This CDR3 is CASSLRLAGANDEQFF. The CDR3 bases are TGTGCCAGCAGCTTAAGACTAGCGGGAGCTAACGATGAGCAGTTCTTC. The gene calls are TRBV7-3 and TRBJ2-1; 12 bases agree with TRBD2. Per germline, CDR1 SGHTA and CDR2 FQGTGA. The ends lost 1 base at V and 8 bases at J; junction bases unmatched: 6. The CDR3 totals 16 residues. Full variable domain (missing parts from reference TRBV7-3 and TRBJ2-1): GAGVSQTPSNKVTEKGKYVELRCDPISGHTALYWYRQSLGQGPEFLIYFQGTGAADDSGLPNDRFFAVRPEGSVSTLKIQRTERGDSAVYLCASSLRLAGANDEQFFGPGTRLTVL.

The J gene is TRBJ2-7, the V gene TRBV5-6, with D unclear. The CDR3 loop spans 12 amino acids. V shed 0 bases and J shed 6 bases, with 7 bases lying between them. Germline V gene sequence: CDR1 SGHDT, CDR2 YYEEEE. CDR3 loop: CASSLGLAEQYF. In DNA form, the CDR3 reads TGTGCCAGCAGCTTGGGATTAGCCGAGCAGTACTTC.

The gene calls are TRBV27 and TRBJ2-7, with 8 positions matching TRBD1. Germline V gives CDR1 MNHEY, CDR2 SMNVEV (reference sequence). With V trimmed by 3 bases and J by 2 bases, 21 bases remained unmatched. The CDR3 runs to 20 residues. The CDR3, as DNA: TGTGCCAGCAGTTTTTATGACAGGGGCGCAGGAACGGATACTACCTACGAGCAGTACTTC. Protein sequence: CASSFYDRGAGTDTTYEQYF.

The chain is built from TRBV11-2 and TRBJ2-1, with TRBD2 matching 10 bases. The J segment lost 1 base and the V segment lost 4 bases, leaving 7 bases of the junction unmatched. CDR3 length: 17 amino acids. Germline V gives CDR1 SGHAT, CDR2 FQNNGV. The CDR3 is CASSYRTSGPSYNEQFF. In nucleotides, the CDR3 is TGTGCCAGCAGCTACCGGACTAGCGGACCTTCCTACAATGAGCAGTTCTTC.